The clone carrying this T cell receptor beta chain was detected ten times or more. Antigen unknown. This entry comes from a study of identical twins. TCRdb independently ran MiXCR on the 5' RACE reads; one entry per CDR3 protein. The sample has fewer than 800,000 distinct CDR3 sequences, just over 7% seen once. V shed 0 bases, J shed 5 bases, and the junction held 13 bases outside the gene matches. Germline CDR1 reads MNHEY; CDR2 reads SVGAGI. This CDR3 is 18 amino acids long. All donors were healthy, and all were Caucasian. Study findings and constraints: It was cross-sectional statistical analysis, not following the same donors, that the conclusions relied on. Out-of-frame sharing of TCR alpha in monozygotic twins was underestimated by models.

These sequences were also reported in another study, on yellow fever vaccine responses in identical twins.

V and J are TRBV6-5 and TRBJ2-7, with 10 bases matching TRBD2. The sample comprised PBMCs. The TCR originated in a woman aged 18-29 years in good health. The CDR3 protein is CASSYSKELAGPLDEQYF. CDR3 in DNA: TGTGCCAGCAGTTACTCGAAGGAACTAGCGGGACCATTAGACGAGCAGTACTTC.